A selection of T cell receptor beta chains follows, all from one sample in a study of blood T cells in healthy people across ages. One entry per CDR3 protein, called by TCRdb with MiXCR from the 5' RACE reads. Among some 1.4 million distinct CDR3 sequences listed, approximately 42% were seen once. Sequencing was carried out using blood. All receptors come from a woman aged 18-35 years in good health. Both conserved end residues are part of each CDR3. A D gene is named only where the DNA matches it firmly. A row's size may be missing; if present it is once, few, many or a size class.

J gene,D gene,clone size,V gene,CDR3 protein,CDR3 DNA
TRBJ1-4,-,-,TRBV20-1,CSADRQEEKLFF,TGCAGTGCTGACCGTCAGGAGGAAAAACTGTTTTTT
TRBJ2-1,-,-,TRBV6-2/TRBV6-3,CASSSDLSYNEQFF,TGTGCCAGCAGTTCGGACCTCTCCTACAATGAGCAGTTCTTC
TRBJ2-7,-,-,TRBV2,CASMKPGAVYEQYF,TGTGCCAGCATGAAGCCGGGGGCGGTCTACGAGCAGTACTTC
TRBJ2-7,TRBD1,-,TRBV3-1,CASSQDLPTGTVSYEQYF,TGTGCCAGCAGCCAAGATTTACCTACCGGGACAGTCTCCTACGAGCAGTACTTC
TRBJ2-2,-,-,TRBV7-9,CASSKGTGLTGELFF,TGTGCCAGCAGCAAAGGAACCGGGCTCACCGGGGAGCTGTTTTTT
TRBJ1-1,-,few,TRBV6-6,CASSYFPPGVYEAFF,TGTGCCAGCAGTTACTTCCCACCAGGCGTATATGAAGCTTTCTTT
TRBJ2-7,-,once,TRBV4-1,CASRLRRSGLNEQYF,TGCGCCAGCAGGCTTAGACGAAGCGGGCTTAACGAGCAGTACTTC
TRBJ2-5,-,-,TRBV18,CASSPLLVSCGSQETQYF,TGTGCCAGCTCACCACTTCTGGTGTCTTGCGGGTCTCAAGAGACCCAGTACTTC
TRBJ2-7,TRBD2,few,TRBV20-1,CSARLAGSSYEQYF,TGCAGTGCTAGGCTAGCGGGGTCCTCCTACGAGCAGTACTTC
TRBJ2-5,TRBD2,-,TRBV14,CASSQELLGLAGVQETQYF,TGTGCCAGCAGCCAAGAGCTTCTCGGGCTAGCGGGAGTCCAAGAGACCCAGTACTTC
TRBJ1-2,-,many,TRBV27,CASSLGSPYGYTF,TGTGCCAGCAGTTTGGGCAGCCCCTATGGCTACACCTTC
TRBJ1-1,TRBD1,-,TRBV12-3/TRBV12-4,CASSSETGNVNTEAFF,TGTGCCAGCAGTTCGGAGACAGGGAACGTGAACACTGAAGCTTTCTTT
TRBJ2-7,-,-,TRBV11-2,CASGQPGLGAYAQYF,TGTGCCAGCGGACAACCGGGACTCGGGGCCTACGCGCAGTACTTC
TRBJ2-7,-,-,TRBV2,CASSEGQSFGDYEQYF,TGTGCCAGCAGTGAAGGGCAGAGTTTTGGGGACTACGAGCAGTACTTC
TRBJ2-7,-,-,TRBV12-3/TRBV12-4,CASSSPEGGRYNEQYF,TGTGCCAGCAGTTCCCCGGAAGGGGGGAGGTACAATGAGCAGTACTTC
TRBJ1-1,TRBD1,-,TRBV29-1,CSVEAFSGGTEAFF,TGCAGCGTTGAAGCGTTTTCAGGGGGCACTGAAGCTTTCTTT